This T cell receptor beta chain emerged from a study of T-cell reconstitution after alpha-beta-depleted transplantation in children. The study's findings and limits: As was reported, about two months after transplant, alpha-beta T cells came from several hundred expanded graft clones. The origin of high day-60 TCRbeta diversity in some patients lay in surviving recipient T cells and thymic progenitors. A year had passed since transplant, and T-cell counts and diversity by then came mostly from newly produced T cells.

Preparation of the TCRbeta library used unique molecular identifiers. TCRdb independently ran MiXCR on the PCR reads; one entry per CDR3 protein. This sample has about 610,000 distinct CDR3 sequences, with 25% to 30% found just once. This clonotype has only a few counts. Antigen: not known. The source of this sequence is a boy younger than two with Wiskott-Aldrich syndrome, due to receive a stem cell transplant. Sample: PBMCs, taken before TCRalphabeta/CD19-depleted stem cell transplant.

The CDR3 nucleotides are TGCAGCGTTACGAAAGGGGGTAGTGGCCATGAGCAGTTCTTC. Amino acids: CSVTKGGSGHEQFF. V gene TRBV29-1 combines with J gene TRBJ2-1; D is possibly TRBD1 (6 bases). CDR3 length equals 14 residues. V was cut by 5 bases and J by 8 bases, with 19 bases left in between. CDR1 is SQVTM and CDR2 is ANQGSEA in the germline V gene.